This T cell receptor (beta chain) was captured in a study of OX40 agonist ivuxolimab in advanced cancers. Study-wide background: Partial responses, seen in three patients, involved one hepatocellular carcinoma and two cutaneous melanomas.

Profiling relied on immunoSEQ multiplex PCR, and the TCRdb table lists in-frame clones only, not all of them. The sample holds about 87,000 clones, just under 90% seen once. Looked up from germline, CDR1 is MNHEY and CDR2 is SMNVEV (reference sequence). The CDR3 runs 18 residues. Between the trimmed V and J ends, which lost 2 bases and 2 bases, there was a span of 19 bases. A remark on this clone: The antigen is not known.

Study-level points and caveats: Both CD4+ and CD8+ T cell populations in blood had undergone clonal expansion by week 6 at 0.1 to 3.0 mg/kg.

Autoimmune disease history or systemic immunosuppression led to patients being barred. Sampled blood was obtained at baseline, cycle 4 day 1, and cycle 7 day 1. The sequences come from CD4+ or CD8+ T cells sorted from blood, collected in a trial of the OX40 agonist ivuxolimab. The TCR sequence derives from an adult with an advanced solid tumor such as melanoma, head and neck, liver or kidney cancer. V is TRBV27 and J is TRBJ2-4; either TRBD1 or TRBD2 may fit D (7 bases each). The CDR3 DNA reads TGTGCCAGCAGTTTAGGGCCTCAGGGGGGGAGGACCAAAAACATTCAGTACTTC. As protein: CASSLGPQGGRTKNIQYF.